Listed below are T cell receptor beta chains from one sample, sequenced in a study of blood T cell repertoires in COVID-19. Method: immunoSEQ multiplex PCR; TCRdb's copy keeps in-frame clones and lacks some. Seen here are tens of thousands of clones, 75% to 85% observed once, and the top ten hold roughly a tenth. Sequencing input: peripheral blood. The receptors shown here come from a man aged 45-60 years with COVID-19, enrolled during active disease. CDR3s include the opening cysteine and the closing phenylalanine or tryptophan. The D gene is left open where the match is weak. The listing skips clone size in some rows; elsewhere it reads once, few, many or a size class.

J,size,V,D,DNA,CDR3
TRBJ1-4,.,TRBV15,.,TGTGCCACCAGCCGGACAGTGGGAACTAATGAAAAACTGTTTTTT,CATSRTVGTNEKLFF
TRBJ1-1,.,TRBV20-1,.,TGCAGTGCTGAGCTTTCTAGAGCTTTCTTT,CSAELSRAFF
TRBJ2-5,once,TRBV7-9,TRBD2,TGTGCCAGCAGCCCCAATTCGGGGGGGGAGACCCAGTACTTC,CASSPNSGGETQYF
TRBJ2-3,once,TRBV15,.,TGTGCCACCAGCAGAGATCTTCCTAGCACAGATACGCAGTATTTT,CATSRDLPSTDTQYF
TRBJ2-2,.,TRBV19,TRBD2,TGTGCCAGTGCCGGACTAGCGGGAGAGCACACCGGGGAGCTGTTTTTT,CASAGLAGEHTGELFF
TRBJ2-3,.,TRBV14,.,TGTGCCAGCAGCCAACCCCCACCGGTGGATACGCAGTATTTT,CASSQPPPVDTQYF
TRBJ2-5,once,TRBV18,TRBD2,TGTGCCAGCTCGCCTGGGGCGGGAGTTCGGGAGACCCAGTACTTC,CASSPGAGVRETQYF
TRBJ1-3,.,TRBV30,.,TGTGCCCGGGGGGGTCTTGACAAGACAGGAAACACCATATATTTT,CARGGLDKTGNTIYF
TRBJ2-3,.,TRBV4-1,.,TGCGCCAGCAGCCAAGATTGGGGGCTAGCCGTAACAGATACGCAGTATTTT,CASSQDWGLAVTDTQYF
TRBJ1-5,.,TRBV19,.,TGTGCCAGTAAGGCGGAGGATTGGAGAAATCAGCCCCAGCATTTT,CASKAEDWRNQPQHF
TRBJ2-1,once,TRBV29-1,TRBD2,TGCAGCCTTTTGAGCGGGAGGGGCAATGAGCAGTTCTTC,CSLLSGRGNEQFF
TRBJ1-2,.,TRBV7-2,.,TGTGCCAGCAGCCCCCCGGGGGTCTATGGCTACACCTTC,CASSPPGVYGYTF
TRBJ2-1,.,TRBV21-1,.,TGTGCCAGCAGCACCCGGAAATGGGTCGCAGGGAGGGGGGAGCAGTTCTTC,CASSTRKWVAGRGEQFF
TRBJ2-3,.,TRBV29-1,TRBD1,TGCAGCGTTGAGACAGGGATAAACACAGATACGCAGTATTTT,CSVETGINTDTQYF
TRBJ2-7,.,TRBV5-4,.,TGTGCCAGCAGCTCGCAGGCGGGTGCTAGGGAGCAGTACTTC,CASSSQAGAREQYF